This T cell receptor beta chain is from a study of regulatory T cells in long-lasting Graves disease. Background on the study: Antithyroid drugs had been given to newly diagnosed Graves' patients for under 3 months.

Time point reported: newly diagnosed GD, antithyroid drugs for less than 3 months. Making the TCR library involved RNA that had been extracted from PBMCs. An endocrinology department located in Xi'an, China, was where the patients came from. TCR beta libraries were built with iRepertoire HTBI primers and Arm-PCR of CDR3 regions. TCRdb reprocessed the multiplex PCR reads with MiXCR, giving one entry per CDR3 protein. The top ten clones hold 25% of a sample with hundreds of thousands of distinct CDR3 sequences, 15% to 20% of them seen once. This clonotype has at least ten counts. A further study also used this sample, focusing on T cells in Graves' hyperthyroidism and ophthalmopathy. That report adds: Newly diagnosed hyperthyroidism, duration under 2 months, in patients aged 18 to 65. Primed by the HTBI set, a first-round RT-PCR was run on the TCR CDR3.

This TCR derives from a middle-aged woman with Graves disease. The starting material was peripheral blood mononuclear cells (PBMCs), obtained at new diagnosis, from a patient treated with antithyroid drugs.

The CDR3 sequence is CATATTNTGELFF. The CDR3 DNA is TGTGCCACCGCGACTACGAACACCGGGGAGCTGTTTTTT. The chain carries TRBV7-9 and TRBJ2-2; D possibly corresponds to TRBD2 (5 bases). The CDR3 contains 13 residues. The V end lost 10 bases, the J end lost 0 bases, and 9 bases lay between the germline ends. Per germline, CDR1 SEHNR and CDR2 FQNEAQ (reference sequence). Full variable domain (missing parts from reference TRBV7-9 and TRBJ2-2): DTGVSQNPRHKITKRGQNVTFRCDPISEHNRLYWYRQTLGQGPEFLTYFQNEAQLEKSRLLSDRFSAERPKGSFSTLEIQRTEQGDSAMYLCATATTNTGELFFGEGSRLTVL.